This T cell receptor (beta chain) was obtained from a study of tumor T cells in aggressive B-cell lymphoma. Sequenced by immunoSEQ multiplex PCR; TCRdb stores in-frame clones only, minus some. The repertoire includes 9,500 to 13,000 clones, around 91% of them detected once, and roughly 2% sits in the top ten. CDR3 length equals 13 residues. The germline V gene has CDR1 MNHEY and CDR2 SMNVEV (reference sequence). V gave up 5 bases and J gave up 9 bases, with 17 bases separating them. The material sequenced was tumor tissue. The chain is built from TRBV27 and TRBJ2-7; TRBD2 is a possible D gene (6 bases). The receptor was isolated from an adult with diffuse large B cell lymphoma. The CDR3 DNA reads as TGTGCCAGCAGTCCGGGGACTTTGGGGCGGCAGTACTTC. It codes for CASSPGTLGRQYF.